The 30 T cell receptor beta chains below come from one sample, sequenced in a study of blood T cell repertoires in COVID-19. TCRdb keeps only in-frame clones here, not all; method: immunoSEQ multiplex PCR. The data show tens of thousands of clones, 75% to 95% seen once. Material: peripheral blood. The receptor set was obtained from a human donor in a cohort sampled during active COVID-19.

The V gene is TRBV7-2, the J gene TRBJ2-7; 7 bases are shared with TRBD2. Germline assignment: CDR1 SGHTA and CDR2 FQGNSA. The trim removed 3 bases at V and 4 bases at J, leaving 12 bases unmatched. The CDR3 totals 16 residues. The DNA of the CDR3 is TGTGCCAGCAGCTTCTCGGCGGGGGATTATTCTTACGAGCAGTACTTC. Its translation is CASSFSAGDYSYEQYF.

The genes are TRBV27 and TRBJ2-1, with D perhaps TRBD2 (6 bases). Trimming cost V 8 bases and J 0 bases, with 14 bases left between them. The CDR3 spans 15 residues. CDR1 is MNHEY and CDR2 is SMNVEV in the germline V gene (reference sequence). CDR3 protein: CASGKTGVSYNEQFF. CDR3 DNA sequence: TGTGCCAGCGGTAAAACGGGAGTCTCCTACAATGAGCAGTTCTTC.

CDR3 bases: TGTGCCAGCAGCCAAGATAGGGCTAGCTCCGAGCAGTACTTC. Translation gives CASSQDRASSEQYF. The chain joins TRBV3-1 (or the pseudogene TRBV3-2) to TRBJ2-7; the D gene is possibly TRBD2 (5 bases). V was shortened by 0 bases and J by 6 bases, with 12 bases between the two germline ends. CDR3 length: 14 amino acids. Germline CDR1 LGHDT, CDR2 YNNKEL (reference sequence).

This rearrangement joins TRBV6-6 to TRBJ2-3; the D gene is possibly TRBD2 (5 bases). Between the trimmed V and J ends, which lost 6 bases and 1 base, there was a span of 11 bases. Germline loops: CDR1 MNHNY, CDR2 SVGAGI (reference sequence). The CDR3 is made up of 14 amino acids. The CDR3 nucleotides read TGTGCCAGCAGAGAGGGATTCGGCACAGATACGCAGTATTTT. This translates into CASREGFGTDTQYF.

The V and J genes are TRBV21-1 and TRBJ1-2. TRBV21-1 is recorded as a pseudogene. The CDR3 runs to 12 residues. The CDR3 sequence: CASSPSGNGYTF. CDR3 nucleotides: TGTGCCAGCAGCCCCTCGGGGAATGGCTACACCTTC.

The chain has TRBV7-8 and TRBJ1-1, with D possibly being TRBD1 (5 bases). Germline V gene lookup returns CDR1 SGHVS and CDR2 FQNEAQ. The CDR3 is 15 amino acids. V was clipped by 3 bases and J by 9 bases, with 20 bases between them. CDR3: CASSLGGGIQPQAFF. The CDR3 DNA sequence: TGTGCCAGCAGCTTGGGGGGAGGGATACAACCTCAAGCTTTCTTT.

The chain employs TRBV9 and TRBJ2-2, with 7 bases that match TRBD1. This CDR3 comprises 16 residues. Germline values: CDR1 SGDLS, CDR2 YYNGEE. V lost 4 bases to trimming and J lost 1 base; unmatched junction nucleotides: 7. The CDR3 sequence is CASSPQGQLNTGELFF. The CDR3 bases are TGTGCCAGCAGCCCACAGGGACAGCTGAACACCGGGGAGCTGTTTTTT. Based on the CDR3 plus reference TRBV9 and TRBJ2-2, the full variable domain is DSGVTQTPKHLITATGQRVTLRCSPRSGDLSVYWYQQSLDQGLQFLIQYYNGEERAKGNILERFSAQQFPDLHSELNLSSLELGDSALYFCASSPQGQLNTGELFFGEGSRLTVL.

V usage is TRBV2 and J usage is TRBJ2-5, with 8 nucleotides matching TRBD2. The CDR3 covers 16 residues. Germline CDR1 and CDR2: SNHLY and FYNNEI. Unmatched junction bases numbered 8, after V lost 0 bases and J lost 5 bases. The CDR3 DNA follows: TGTGCCAGCAGTGAAGCGCGGCTAGCGGGTATGGAGACCCAGTACTTC. Its translation: CASSEARLAGMETQYF. Together with reference TRBV2 and TRBJ2-5, the CDR3 gives the full variable domain: EPEVTQTPSHQVTQMGQEVILRCVPISNHLYFYWYRQILGQKVEFLVSFYNNEISEKSEIFDDQFSVERPDGSNFTLKIRSTKLEDSAMYFCASSEARLAGMETQYFGPGTRLLVL.

This sequence joins TRBV5-1 and TRBJ1-2, with 7 bases identical to TRBD1. This CDR3 region has 15 residues. From germline, CDR1 is SGHRS and CDR2 YFSETQ. J gave up 4 bases and V 2 bases, and 8 bases lay outside the gene matches. CDR3 region: CASSFGDSGIYGYTF. DNA for the CDR3: TGCGCCAGCAGCTTTGGGGACAGTGGAATCTATGGCTACACCTTC.

The chain joins TRBV18 to TRBJ2-7; D might be TRBD2 (6 bases). CDR1 and CDR2 (germline): KGHSH, LQKENI. There are 14 residues in the CDR3. V was shortened by 0 bases and J by 6 bases, with 12 bases between the two germline ends. CDR3 sequence reads: CASSPPGGVVEQYF. The CDR3 bases are TGTGCCAGCTCACCACCGGGCGGGGTGGTCGAGCAGTACTTC.

This clone was observed a single time. The chain combines TRBV7-3 with TRBJ2-3; 8 positions agree with TRBD1. Germline lookup yields CDR1 SGHTA and CDR2 FQGTGA. Trimming took 6 bases from V and 4 from J; bases not matched to a gene: 3. This CDR3 region has 13 residues. CDR3 protein: CASRKDRADTQYF. CDR3 nucleotide sequence: TGTGCCAGCAGAAAGGACAGGGCAGATACGCAGTATTTT.

The CDR3 spells CASTPGTYEQYF. In DNA, the CDR3 is TGTGCCAGCACCCCGGGCACATACGAGCAGTACTTC. J is TRBJ2-7 and V is TRBV6-2 or TRBV6-3; no definite D call. CDR3 size: 12 residues. Germline CDR1 MNHEY, CDR2 SVGEGT. The V and J ends lost 7 bases and 4 bases respectively, with 11 bases between them.

The CDR3 DNA is TGTGCCAGCAGCGCCCTGGGAGAGGAGACCCAGTACTTC. This codes for CASSALGEETQYF. V and J are TRBV7-9 and TRBJ2-5; D is possibly TRBD2 (5 bases). V was pared by 5 bases and J by 5 bases, with 12 bases between. CDR3 length equals 13 residues. Germline values: CDR1 SEHNR, CDR2 FQNEAQ (reference sequence). Based on the CDR3 plus reference TRBV7-9 and TRBJ2-5, the full variable domain is DTGVSQNPRHKITKRGQNVTFRCDPISEHNRLYWYRQTLGQGPEFLTYFQNEAQLEKSRLLSDRFSAERPKGSFSTLEIQRTEQGDSAMYLCASSALGEETQYFGPGTRLLVL.

The gene calls are TRBV28 and TRBJ2-7; D is unresolved. The CDR3 is 11 residues long. The germline V gene has CDR1 MDHEN and CDR2 SYDVKM. Deletions cut 6 bases from V and 3 bases from J, with 6 bases between. CDR3 bases: TGTGCCAGCAGGAGTTTCTACGAGCAGTACTTC. As protein: CASRSFYEQYF.

This CDR3 is CASSPDRARVGELFF. The CDR3 region has the DNA TGTGCCAGCAGTCCTGACAGGGCGAGGGTCGGGGAGCTGTTTTTT. The chain recombines TRBV11-1 with TRBJ2-2, with TRBD1 matching 7 bases. The CDR3 runs 15 residues. The V gene's germline CDR1 is SGHAT and CDR2 FQDESV (reference sequence). V shed 6 bases, J shed 7 bases, and the junction held 11 bases outside the gene matches. Drawing the rest from reference TRBV11-1 and TRBJ2-2, the complete variable domain is EAEVAQSPRYKITEKSQAVAFWCDPISGHATLYWYRQILGQGPELLVQFQDESVVDDSQLPKDRFSAERLKGVDSTLKIQPAELGDSAMYLCASSPDRARVGELFFGEGSRLTVL.

The chain combines TRBV5-4 with TRBJ1-6, with 7 nucleotides matching TRBD1. V dropped 10 bases and J dropped 6; count of bases not matched to a gene: 7. The V gene's germline CDR1 is SGHNT and CDR2 YYREEE (reference sequence). The CDR3 consists of 13 residues. The CDR3 sequence is CAGGQDLNSPLHF. DNA for the CDR3: TGTGCCGGAGGACAGGATCTTAATTCACCCCTCCACTTT.

The table lists this clone with a count of one. Here the CDR3 DNA reads TGTGCCAGCAGCTTTACGGAGGCTGGGGCCAACGTCCTGACTTTC. Protein sequence: CASSFTEAGANVLTF. The V gene is TRBV11-2, the J gene TRBJ2-6; a possible D gene is TRBD2 (5 bases). The CDR3 totals 15 residues. V lost 3 bases and J 2 bases, leaving 8 bases between the germline ends. The germline CDR1 and CDR2 sequences are SGHAT and FQNNGV.

This chain links TRBV15 with TRBJ2-3, with unresolved D. V was cut by 1 base and J by 0 bases, with 8 bases left in between. Germline V gene sequence: CDR1 LNHNV, CDR2 YYDKDF (reference sequence). CDR3 length: 15 residues. CDR3 DNA sequence: TGTGCCACCAGCAGAGGTCGCAGTAGCACAGATACGCAGTATTTT. It translates to CATSRGRSSTDTQYF.

This rearrangement joins TRBV6-5 to TRBJ1-2, with 7 bases fitting TRBD1. The junction had 9 bases not matched to a gene; V was cut back by 7 bases and J by 7 bases. The CDR3 runs to 13 residues. Germline CDR1 MNHEY, CDR2 SVGAGI. The CDR3 loop is CASNDRVGVGYTF. DNA of the CDR3: TGTGCCAGCAACGACAGGGTGGGAGTTGGCTACACCTTC.

A few counts support this clone. The rearrangement uses TRBV7-8 and TRBJ1-2; D ambiguous. V dropped 1 base and J dropped 8 bases, with 17 bases sitting between them. The CDR3 sequence is 15 residues long. Germline V gives CDR1 SGHVS, CDR2 FQNEAQ. The CDR3 loop reads CASSLVRGSVGGYTF. The CDR3 coding sequence is TGTGCCAGCAGCTTAGTACGGGGATCGGTCGGGGGCTACACCTTC.

This clone was seen just once. The chain has TRBV25-1 and TRBJ1-2, with D unresolved. Trimming took 0 bases from V and 4 from J, leaving 12 bases between them. Germline V CDR1 and CDR2: MGHDK, SYGVNS. This CDR3 has 15 amino acids. CDR3 protein: CASSEYGRNIYGYTF. CDR3 DNA: TGTGCCAGCAGTGAATACGGCAGGAATATCTATGGCTACACCTTC.

The V and J genes are TRBV3-1 (or the pseudogene TRBV3-2) and TRBJ2-5; 9 bases align to TRBD1. Trimming cost V 8 bases and J 5 bases; bases outside gene matches: 3. The germline V gene has CDR1 LGHDT and CDR2 YNNKEL (reference sequence). The CDR3 totals 12 residues. In DNA form, the CDR3 reads TGTGCCAGCCGGGACAGGGTTGAGACCCAGTACTTC. Its translation is CASRDRVETQYF.

The table lists this clone with a few counts. The chain joins TRBV6-2 or TRBV6-3 to TRBJ1-2; the match to TRBD1 covers 7 bases. The CDR3 spans 15 residues. The junction had 7 bases not matched to a gene; V was cut back by 2 bases and J by 4 bases. Per the germline V gene, CDR1 is MNHEY and CDR2 is SVGEGT. CDR3 bases: TGTGCCAGCAGTTACGCCGCAGGACAGGTCTATGGCTACACCTTC. Residues: CASSYAAGQVYGYTF.

The chain joins TRBV30 to TRBJ2-3; the D gene is possibly TRBD2 (6 bases). CDR1 and CDR2 from the germline V gene are GTSNPN and SVGIG (reference sequence). This CDR3 comprises 15 residues. V lost 7 bases, J lost 5 bases, and 22 bases lay in between. CDR3 in amino acids: CASSPGSEAGDTQYF. The CDR3 nucleotides read TGTGCCTCCTCCCCCGGGAGCGAGGCTGGAGATACGCAGTATTTT.

This clone was recorded only once. The chain couples TRBV29-1 to TRBJ1-2; the match to TRBD1 covers 12 bases. After removal of 0 bases from V and 3 bases from J, the junction contained 8 bases not matched to a gene. This CDR3 spans 17 amino acids. CDR1 is SQVTM and CDR2 is ANQGSEA in the germline V gene. CDR3 in amino acids: CSVEDPGQGAHYYGYTF. In DNA form, the CDR3 reads TGCAGCGTTGAAGATCCGGGACAGGGGGCTCATTACTATGGCTACACCTTC.

This chain joins TRBV9 and TRBJ2-3; D gene uncertain. The length of the CDR3 is 14 residues. Per germline, CDR1 SGDLS and CDR2 YYNGEE. V was trimmed by 2 bases and J by 4 bases, leaving 11 bases between them. CDR3 nucleotides: TGTGCCAGCAGCGTGCTAACAGAATCAGATACGCAGTATTTT. This codes for CASSVLTESDTQYF.

V and J are TRBV7-3 and TRBJ2-1, with 7 bases identical to TRBD1. Germline trimming cut 2 bases from V and 5 bases from J; bases unmatched to any gene: 9. Per the germline V gene, CDR1 is SGHTA and CDR2 is FQGTGA. This CDR3 has 16 residues. CDR3 in amino acids: CASSLRVGTVDNEQFF. CDR3 nucleotides: TGTGCCAGCAGCTTACGAGTCGGGACAGTTGACAATGAGCAGTTCTTC.

This chain links TRBV4-3 with TRBJ1-4, with D tentatively TRBD1 (5 bases). The CDR3 is made up of 16 amino acids. Germline V gene sequence: CDR1 LGHNA, CDR2 YSLEER. The V end was cut by 1 base, the J end by 5 bases, with 14 bases between. The CDR3 loop is CASSQGGGTPNEKLFF. DNA of the CDR3: TGCGCCAGCAGCCAAGGCGGCGGGACTCCAAATGAAAAACTGTTTTTT.

The rearrangement uses TRBV6-5 and TRBJ2-5; possible D gene TRBD2, 5 bases. The CDR3 sequence is 14 residues long. V was shortened by 10 bases and J by 0 bases, with 15 bases between the two germline ends. Germline V gene sequence: CDR1 MNHEY, CDR2 SVGAGI. The CDR3 sequence is CANSTPGNQETQYF. The CDR3 DNA sequence: TGTGCCAACTCGACTCCGGGAAACCAAGAGACCCAGTACTTC.

The chain combines TRBV24-1 with TRBJ2-2, with 9 bases fitting TRBD2. The V gene end was trimmed by 3 bases and the J gene end by 7 bases; junction bases not matched to a gene: 8. CDR3 length: 16 residues. CDR1 is KGHDR, CDR2 SFDVKD, per germline. The CDR3 DNA reads as TGTGCCACCAGTGATGACGGCGGGAGGGCCATCGGGGAGCTGTTTTTT. Its protein is CATSDDGGRAIGELFF.